The 6 T cell receptor beta chains below all came from one sample that was sequenced in a study of CD4+ T cells in melanoma (dated by TCRdb to between 2021 and 2024). The method was the immunoSEQ multiplex PCR assay. TCRdb took over this immuneACCESS table, retaining in-frame rearrangements with V and J assigned. Such tables are incomplete; in checked studies, under half of the missing clones stem from an unresolved V gene, and the remainder is unexplained. The sample data list some 110,000 clones, and 80% to 95% of these were observed just once. Together, the top ten hold around 3.3% of the sample. The specimen sequenced was peripheral blood. All receptors come from a human donor with melanoma.

This chain joins TRBV10-3 and TRBJ2-1; D is undetermined. Germline CDR1 reads ENHRY; CDR2 reads SYGVKD. The V end lost 6 bases, the J end lost 6 bases, and 18 bases lay between the germline ends. The CDR3 consists of 15 residues. The CDR3 protein is CAIRGSANDLNEQFF. CDR3 nucleotide sequence: TGTGCCATCAGAGGGTCGGCTAACGATCTCAATGAGCAGTTCTTC.

CDR3 sequence reads: CASSSGQYQPQHF. The CDR3 nucleotides read TGTGCCAGCTCTTCCGGACAGTATCAGCCCCAGCATTTT. The chain joins TRBV18 to TRBJ1-5; weak D call: TRBD1 (6 bases). Germline CDR1 and CDR2: KGHSH and LQKENI. There are 13 residues in the CDR3. Deletions cut 6 bases from V and 5 bases from J, with 11 bases between.

V and J are TRBV29-1 and TRBJ2-5, with 8 bases lining up with TRBD1. CDR1 is SQVTM, CDR2 ANQGSEA, per germline. The CDR3 is 13 residues long. V lost 3 bases and J lost 5; bases outside the gene matches: 5. This CDR3 is CSVEPGGAETQYF. The CDR3 DNA follows: TGCAGCGTTGAGCCAGGGGGCGCGGAGACCCAGTACTTC. Based on the CDR3 plus reference TRBV29-1 and TRBJ2-5, the full variable domain is SAVISQKPSRDICQRGTSLTIQCQVDSQVTMMFWYRQQPGQSLTLIATANQGSEATYESGFVIDKFPISRPNLTFSTLTVSNMSPEDSSIYLCSVEPGGAETQYFGPGTRLLVL.

The chain employs TRBV7-9 and TRBJ2-5; maybe TRBD1 (5 bases). The CDR3 consists of 11 residues. Trimming took off 7 bases at V and 5 bases at J, with 8 bases between the two ends. Germline CDR1 reads SEHNR; CDR2 reads FQNEAQ (reference sequence). The DNA of the CDR3 is TGTGCCAGCACAAGGGGCGAGACCCAGTACTTC. Its protein product is CASTRGETQYF.

The V and J genes are TRBV7-3 and TRBJ2-2; D is possibly TRBD2 (7 bases). V dropped 3 bases and J dropped 4 bases, with 21 bases sitting between them. The CDR3 loop spans 18 amino acids. Germline loops: CDR1 SGHTA, CDR2 FQGTGA. In DNA, the CDR3 is TGTGCCAGCAGCTTGAAGTTAAGGGGGGGAAGAATCACCGGGGAGCTGTTTTTT. Translating gives CASSLKLRGGRITGELFF.

This chain joins TRBV6-5 and TRBJ2-5; the match to TRBD2 covers 8 bases. There are 16 residues in the CDR3. The V segment lost 3 bases and the J segment 5 bases; nucleotides outside the gene matches: 11. Germline lookup yields CDR1 MNHEY and CDR2 SVGAGI. The CDR3 DNA reads TGTGCCAGCAGTTATCATCCACGGGGGGGCCGTGAGACCCAGTACTTC. Residues: CASSYHPRGGRETQYF.